These 32 T cell receptor beta chains originate from one sample sequenced in a study of shared clonotypes between healthy human individuals. Only in-frame clones appear in the TCRdb table, and some are missing; sequencing was by immunoSEQ multiplex PCR. Found here are about 120,000 clones, roughly 70% of them singletons; the top ten hold about 23%. The specimen sequenced was memory CD8+ T cells sorted from blood. Subset reported: CD45RO+ cells pooled with CCR7-negative TemRA cells. These receptors were obtained from a woman in her thirties in good health.

The V and J genes are TRBV7-6 and TRBJ2-2; D may be TRBD2 (6 bases). CDR3 length: 16 amino acids. Trimming removed 1 base at V and 3 bases at J, with 12 bases between. Germline values: CDR1 SGHVS, CDR2 FNYEAQ. The CDR3 sequence: CASSLVRGRDTGELFF. The CDR3 DNA sequence: TGTGCCAGCAGCTTAGTGCGGGGTCGGGACACCGGGGAGCTGTTTTTT.

The chain joins TRBV10-2 to TRBJ1-2; a weak D match, TRBD1 (5 bases). CDR1 and CDR2 (germline): WSHSY, SAAADI. The CDR3 has 15 amino acids. With 1 base removed from V and 2 bases from J, the gap between germline ends came to 11 bases. The CDR3 DNA reads as TGCGCCAGCAGTGAGTGGGGGTGGGGGAACTATGGCTACACCTTC. This codes for CASSEWGWGNYGYTF.

This clone was detected a few times. The CDR3 DNA sequence: TGTGCCAGCAGCGGTATCGCGGGAGGGTACAATGAGCAGTTCTTC. This gives the protein CASSGIAGGYNEQFF. This sequence joins TRBV2 and TRBJ2-1; 9 nucleotides align to TRBD2. From germline, CDR1 is SNHLY and CDR2 FYNNEI. The V and J ends lost 6 bases and 4 bases, in that order; junction bases with no gene match: 7. This CDR3 is built from 15 residues.

The sample holds many counts of this clone. V usage is TRBV5-1 and J usage is TRBJ2-5; 8 bases line up with TRBD1. Looked up from germline, CDR1 is SGHRS and CDR2 is YFSETQ. With V trimmed by 2 bases and J by 7 bases, 4 bases remained unmatched. The CDR3 sequence is 13 residues long. The CDR3 spells CASSFGQGGTQYF. CDR3 DNA: TGCGCCAGCAGCTTCGGACAGGGAGGGACCCAGTACTTC.

The chain combines TRBV5-1 with TRBJ2-3, with a tentative D call TRBD2 (6 bases). This CDR3 has 14 residues. Trimming cost V 1 base and J 5 bases, with 11 bases left between them. Germline V lookup: CDR1 SGHRS, CDR2 YFSETQ. CDR3 sequence (DNA): TGCGCCAGCAGCTTGACGGGAGTGGTAGATACGCAGTATTTT. Translating gives CASSLTGVVDTQYF. The complete variable domain, with remaining parts taken from reference TRBV5-1 and TRBJ2-3, reads KAGVTQTPRYLIKTRGQQVTLSCSPISGHRSVSWYQQTPGQGLQFLFEYFSETQRNKGNFPGRFSGRQFSNSRSEMNVSTLELGDSALYLCASSLTGVVDTQYFGPGTRLTVL.

This chain uses TRBV28 with TRBJ2-7, with TRBD2 matching 13 bases. J lost 4 bases, V lost 6 bases, and 9 bases had no gene match. The V gene's germline CDR1 is MDHEN and CDR2 SYDVKM. The CDR3 covers 16 residues. This chain's CDR3 is CASRRPGLAGSYEQYF. The CDR3 DNA sequence: TGTGCCAGCAGAAGACCGGGACTAGCGGGAAGTTACGAGCAGTACTTC.

The chain uses TRBV7-6 and TRBJ2-3; perhaps TRBD2 as D (6 bases). CDR3 size: 15 residues. CDR1 SGHVS and CDR2 FNYEAQ come from the germline V gene. With 1 base removed from V and 1 base from J, the gap between germline ends came to 9 bases. CDR3 in amino acids: CASSLGERGTDTQYF. The CDR3 nucleotides are TGTGCCAGCAGCTTAGGGGAGCGGGGCACAGATACGCAGTATTTT.

Comment on this clone: It differs at one base from a far larger clone, so likely a read error. Other DNA sequences from this sample encode an identical CDR3 as well. The chain is built from TRBV2 and TRBJ2-2, with no clear D. This CDR3 region has 11 residues. V dropped 0 bases and J dropped 7 bases, with 0 bases sitting between them. Germline assignment: CDR1 SNHLY and CDR2 FYNNEI. As DNA, the CDR3 is TGTGCCAGCAGTGAAGCCGGGGAGCTGTTTTTT. This gives the protein CASSEAGELFF. The variable domain in full, completed from reference TRBV2 and TRBJ2-2, reads EPEVTQTPSHQVTQMGQEVILRCVPISNHLYFYWYRQILGQKVEFLVSFYNNEISEKSEIFDDQFSVERPDGSNFTLKIRSTKLEDSAMYFCASSEAGELFFGEGSRLTVL.

J is TRBJ2-7 and V is TRBV28, with 7 nucleotides matching TRBD1. Trimming cost V 5 bases and J 3 bases; bases outside gene matches: 16. Germline lookup yields CDR1 MDHEN and CDR2 SYDVKM. This CDR3 spans 17 amino acids. The DNA for the CDR3 is TGTGCCAGCAGTCCACATACGTACCGGGACAGAGACTACGAGCAGTACTTC. Translating it yields CASSPHTYRDRDYEQYF.

The chain combines TRBV6-1 with TRBJ1-6; no clear D. Between the trimmed V and J ends, which lost 5 bases and 4 bases, there was a span of 6 bases. The germline gives CDR1 MNHNS, CDR2 SASEGT. This CDR3 is built from 13 residues. CDR3 protein: CASSLQYNSPLHF. As DNA, the CDR3 is TGTGCCAGCAGTCTTCAGTATAATTCACCCCTCCACTTT.

This clone showed up just a few times. The rearrangement joins TRBV6-4 to TRBJ2-1, with D perhaps TRBD2 (5 bases). The CDR3 spans 13 residues. Germline assignment: CDR1 MRHNA and CDR2 SNTAGT. V was shortened by 6 bases and J by 7 bases, with 13 bases between the two germline ends. The CDR3 DNA follows: TGTGCCAGCAGCCCTACTAGTTCGAATGAGCAGTTCTTC. The encoded protein is CASSPTSSNEQFF.

The V and J genes are TRBV21-1 and TRBJ2-5. TRBV21-1 is annotated as a pseudogene. The CDR3 runs to 12 residues. The CDR3 reads CASSKSPETQYF. CDR3 coding DNA: TGTGCCAGCAGTAAGTCACCGGAGACCCAGTACTTC.

The gene calls are TRBV6-9 and TRBJ2-2; 10 bases match TRBD2. Germline V gene sequence: CDR1 MNHGY, CDR2 SVAAGI. The V segment lost 3 bases and the J segment 3 bases; nucleotides outside the gene matches: 1. The CDR3 runs 15 residues. The chain's CDR3 is CASSYGTSDTGELFF. The CDR3 DNA follows: TGTGCCAGCAGTTACGGGACTAGCGACACCGGGGAGCTGTTTTTT.

Of note for this clone: An end of the junction does not agree with germline; a read error may underlie this. The chain employs TRBV29-1 and TRBJ1-2; the D is unclear. Germline CDR1 and CDR2: SQVTM and ANQGSEA. This CDR3 is 14 amino acids long. CDR3 region: CSVEGRHRVRGYTF. The CDR3 region has the DNA TGCAGCGTCGAAGGAAGACATAGGGTCCGGGGCTACACCTTC.

In its sample, this clone was seen a few times. V is TRBV7-6 and J is TRBJ1-1; no reliable D call. The CDR3 totals 13 residues. Germline V gives CDR1 SGHVS, CDR2 FNYEAQ. Trimming took 4 bases from V and 3 from J, leaving 9 bases between them. The CDR3 is CASSSQTDTEAFF. In nucleotides, the CDR3 is TGTGCCAGCAGCTCCCAAACAGACACTGAAGCTTTCTTT.

This clone was picked up many times. V and J are TRBV6-1 and TRBJ2-7; 7 nucleotides agree with TRBD1. CDR1 and CDR2 from the germline V gene are MNHNS and SASEGT. V was pared by 4 bases and J by 1 base, with 10 bases of the junction left unmatched. This CDR3 comprises 16 residues. The CDR3 reads CASSVAPGQPSYEQYF. CDR3 coding DNA: TGTGCCAGCAGTGTTGCACCGGGACAGCCTTCCTACGAGCAGTACTTC.

The rearrangement links TRBV28 to TRBJ2-5; a weak D match, TRBD1 (5 bases). The ends were cut back, 0 bases at V and 5 bases at J, with 19 bases in the middle. CDR1 MDHEN and CDR2 SYDVKM come from the germline V gene. The CDR3 sequence is 17 residues long. CDR3 protein: CASSLWAHRNLWETQYF. The CDR3, as DNA: TGTGCCAGCAGTTTATGGGCCCACAGGAACCTTTGGGAGACCCAGTACTTC. Combining the CDR3 with reference TRBV28 and TRBJ2-5 gives the whole variable domain DVKVTQSSRYLVKRTGEKVFLECVQDMDHENMFWYRQDPGLGLRLIYFSYDVKMKEKGDIPEGYSVSREKKERFSLILESASTNQTSMYLCASSLWAHRNLWETQYFGPGTRLLVL.

This clone came up many times. The rearrangement links TRBV19 to TRBJ2-2, with a weak D call TRBD2 (6 bases). The CDR3 extends over 15 amino acids. Germline CDR1 is LNHDA and CDR2 is SQIVND (reference sequence). The germline V and J ends were trimmed by 10 bases and 3 bases, with 18 bases remaining between them. DNA of the CDR3: TGTGCCACCCAGTCGGGCAGGGACTACACCGGGGAGCTGTTTTTT. This codes for CATQSGRDYTGELFF.

The chain employs TRBV25-1 and TRBJ1-1; D is ambiguous. Germline values: CDR1 MGHDK, CDR2 SYGVNS. The V end was cut by 2 bases, the J end by 2 bases, with 6 bases between. The CDR3 length is 13 residues. Here the CDR3 reads CASSEAVNTEAFF. The CDR3 nucleotides read TGTGCCAGCAGTGAAGCAGTAAACACTGAAGCTTTCTTT.

The V and J genes are TRBV10-2 and TRBJ2-2; D is unresolved. With 8 bases removed from V and 1 base from J, the gap between germline ends came to 8 bases. Germline CDR1 WSHSY, CDR2 SAAADI. The CDR3 runs 13 residues. CDR3 amino acids: CASDPENTGELFF. The CDR3, as DNA: TGCGCCAGCGACCCAGAGAACACCGGGGAGCTGTTTTTT.

This chain uses TRBV19 with TRBJ2-6; 8 bases map to TRBD2. Germline lookup yields CDR1 LNHDA and CDR2 SQIVND (reference sequence). The CDR3 is 18 amino acids. The V and J ends lost 11 bases and 2 bases, in that order; junction bases with no gene match: 17. For the CDR3, the DNA is TGTGCCGGACGGGGGTTTGGGGGACTAGTCGCTGGGGCCAACGTCCTGACTTTC. This translates into CAGRGFGGLVAGANVLTF.

This clone was observed a handful of times. The chain joins TRBV6-4 to TRBJ2-1; 10 nucleotides match TRBD2. The CDR3 has 15 residues. J gave up 4 bases and V 5 bases, and 5 bases lay outside the gene matches. Looked up from germline, CDR1 is MRHNA and CDR2 is SNTAGT. As DNA, the CDR3 is TGTGCCAGCAGTTCCGGGACTAGCGAATACAATGAGCAGTTCTTC. Its protein product is CASSSGTSEYNEQFF.

This chain joins TRBV4-2 and TRBJ2-2; TRBD1 might be the D (5 bases). Germline V gene sequence: CDR1 LGHNA, CDR2 YNFKEQ. The CDR3 extends over 16 amino acids. Trimming removed 4 bases at V and 2 bases at J, with 14 bases between. The CDR3 DNA is TGTGCCAGCAGCCCCTTACAGGAGATAAACACCGGGGAGCTGTTTTTT. It encodes CASSPLQEINTGELFF.

Only a few counts were recorded for this clone. The chain joins TRBV25-1 to TRBJ1-2; D ambiguous. This CDR3 has 15 amino acids. Trimming took off 0 bases at V and 5 bases at J, with 13 bases between the two ends. CDR1 and CDR2 from the germline V gene are MGHDK and SYGVNS. The DNA for the CDR3 is TGTGCCAGCAGTGAATACGGAGGCAGCAAATATGGCTACACCTTC. Protein sequence: CASSEYGGSKYGYTF.

This clone came up a few times. The genes are TRBV27 and TRBJ2-1; D tentatively fits TRBD1 or TRBD2 (5 bases each). The germline V and J ends were trimmed by 4 bases and 9 bases, with 13 bases remaining between them. The CDR3 contains 13 residues. Germline assignment: CDR1 MNHEY and CDR2 SMNVEV (reference sequence). DNA of the CDR3: TGTGCCAGCAGTTCGCAGGGTCGGGGTGAGCAGTTCTTC. Encoded protein: CASSSQGRGEQFF.

As to this clone: A much larger clone lies a single base off, so this may be a read error. The chain is built from TRBV14 and TRBJ2-1; 7 bases are a match to TRBD1. Germline-derived CDR1 and CDR2 are SGHDN and FVKESK. Trimming took 4 bases from V and 4 from J; bases not matched to a gene: 1. The CDR3 spans 13 residues. This chain's CDR3 is CASSPGQYNEQFF. The CDR3 region has the DNA TGTGCCAGCAGCCCGGGACAGTACAATGAGCAGTTCTTC.

In its sample, this clone was seen a few times. The CDR3 protein is CASSLDQGHYGYTF. For the CDR3, the DNA is TGTGCCAGCAGCTTAGATCAGGGGCACTATGGCTACACCTTC. The chain uses TRBV11-2 and TRBJ1-2, with D possibly being TRBD1 (6 bases). This CDR3 region has 14 residues. Trimming stripped 0 bases from V and 3 bases from J, with 8 bases between. From germline, CDR1 is SGHAT and CDR2 FQNNGV.

The rearrangement uses TRBV6-4 and TRBJ2-2; unclear D gene. CDR3 length equals 14 residues. The germline V gene has CDR1 MRHNA and CDR2 SNTAGT. The germline V and J ends were trimmed by 2 bases and 3 bases, with 7 bases remaining between them. The DNA for the CDR3 is TGTGCCAGCAGTGACAGGCAGGACACCGGGGAGCTGTTTTTT. It specifies CASSDRQDTGELFF.

This clone rates as medium-sized. Other nucleotide sequences from this sample produce the same CDR3. The gene calls are TRBV11-2 and TRBJ1-2, with 9 bases fitting TRBD1. CDR3 length: 13 residues. The junction had 2 bases not matched to a gene; V was cut back by 3 bases and J by 6 bases. The germline gives CDR1 SGHAT, CDR2 FQNNGV. The CDR3 protein is CASSLGTGNGYTF. The DNA of the CDR3 is TGTGCCAGCAGCTTGGGGACAGGGAATGGCTACACCTTC.

The sample holds a few counts of this clone. The chain combines TRBV7-2 with TRBJ1-1; the match to TRBD1 covers 7 bases. V trimming: 6 bases; J trimming: 0 bases; junction bases outside the gene matches: 7. The CDR3 is 15 residues long. In germline, CDR1 is SGHTA, CDR2 FQGNSA. CDR3 residues: CASSQQGHLNTEAFF. The CDR3 nucleotides read TGTGCCAGCAGTCAACAGGGGCACCTGAACACTGAAGCTTTCTTT.

The genes are TRBV27 and TRBJ1-2, with 7 bases identical to TRBD1. V was clipped by 6 bases and J by 3 bases; unmatched bases: 7. The CDR3 sequence is 14 residues long. Germline CDR1 is MNHEY and CDR2 is SMNVEV (reference sequence). The CDR3 DNA reads as TGTGCCAGCAGCAGGGGGACCTTTTACTATGGCTACACCTTC. Translated, it gives CASSRGTFYYGYTF.

The chain uses TRBV7-8 and TRBJ2-5, with 7 positions matching TRBD2. Trimming took 6 bases from V and 6 from J; bases not matched to a gene: 19. There are 17 residues in the CDR3. Germline-derived CDR1 and CDR2 are SGHVS and FQNEAQ. The CDR3 reads CASRNGGAGASGQTQYF. As DNA, the CDR3 is TGTGCCAGCAGAAATGGCGGGGCTGGGGCTAGCGGACAGACCCAGTACTTC.